The 14 T cell receptor beta chains reported below all come from one sample, sequenced in a study of CD8+CD57+ T cells in acquired aplastic anemia. The template used for profiling TCR beta VDJ and CDR3 was genomic DNA. TCRdb fed the reads into MiXCR, producing one record per CDR3 protein. Of 200,000 to 250,000 distinct CDR3 sequences in the sample, 40% to 50% are singletons; the top ten hold about 7.8%. Previously, flow cytometry had revealed CD8+CD57+ cell expansion in the patients chosen for sequencing. Specimen: sorted CD4+, CD8+, or CD8+CD57+ T cells (not recorded which) from PBMCs. The receptors originated from a human donor with aplastic anemia.

This chain links TRBV7-8 with TRBJ1-6; D perhaps matches TRBD1 (5 bases). CDR1 and CDR2 (germline): SGHVS, FQNEAQ. The V end was cut by 4 bases, the J end by 3 bases, with 7 bases between. This CDR3 contains 14 residues. Here the CDR3 reads CASSYRNYNSPLHF. The CDR3 DNA is TGTGCCAGCAGCTACAGGAACTATAATTCACCCCTCCACTTT.

This clonotype showed up just a few times. The chain combines TRBV4-1 with TRBJ1-2, with unresolved D. The germline gives CDR1 MGHRA, CDR2 YSYEKL. Deletions cut 3 bases from V and 0 bases from J, with 20 bases between. The CDR3 length is 18 residues. CDR3 sequence reads: CASSHTLLAPEANYGYTF. In nucleotides, the CDR3 is TGCGCCAGCAGCCATACATTGTTGGCCCCCGAAGCTAACTATGGCTACACCTTC.

The chain employs TRBV6-2 or TRBV6-3 and TRBJ2-7; TRBD1 matches at 7 bases. This CDR3 contains 14 residues. The germline CDR1 and CDR2 sequences are MNHEY and SVGEGT. Trimming cost V 6 bases and J 6 bases; bases outside gene matches: 11. CDR3 sequence reads: CASRTGTEPPEQYF. The CDR3 region has the DNA TGTGCCAGCAGAACCGGGACAGAACCTCCCGAGCAGTACTTC.

This clonotype was found a few times. The gene calls are TRBV19 and TRBJ1-5; the D is unclear. Between the trimmed V and J ends, which lost 3 bases and 9 bases, there was a span of 12 bases. Germline V gives CDR1 LNHDA, CDR2 SQIVND (reference sequence). CDR3 size: 13 residues. CDR3 sequence reads: CASSMGGLGPQHF. CDR3 sequence (DNA): TGTGCCAGTAGTATGGGCGGTCTCGGGCCCCAGCATTTT.

This clonotype was seen repeatedly, ten times or more. The genes are TRBV4-1 and TRBJ2-3, with D tentatively TRBD1 (5 bases). The germline gives CDR1 MGHRA, CDR2 YSYEKL. V dropped 0 bases and J dropped 0 bases, with 10 bases sitting between them. The CDR3 is 16 amino acids. The CDR3 is CASSQDGAASTDTQYF. CDR3 nucleotide sequence: TGCGCCAGCAGCCAAGATGGGGCAGCGAGCACAGATACGCAGTATTTT.

The chain joins TRBV2 to TRBJ1-3; D ambiguous. Germline CDR1 reads SNHLY; CDR2 reads FYNNEI. This CDR3 region has 20 residues. The ends were cut back, 5 bases at V and 0 bases at J, with 26 bases in the middle. CDR3 sequence: CASSTLGGPGRLCSGNTIYF. The CDR3 DNA follows: TGTGCCAGCAGTACGCTGGGTGGCCCTGGGAGGCTGTGCTCTGGAAACACCATATATTTT.

The chain links TRBV7-2 to TRBJ2-5; tentatively, D is TRBD1 (6 bases). V gave up 8 bases and J gave up 5 bases, with 15 bases separating them. Germline CDR1 SGHTA, CDR2 FQGNSA. There are 13 residues in the CDR3. DNA of the CDR3: TGTGCCAGCTCCAGGGGATGGGAGGAGACCCAGTACTTC. Encoded protein: CASSRGWEETQYF.

This clonotype came up a few times. The V gene is TRBV30, the J gene TRBJ2-7; 11 bases agree with TRBD1. Looked up from germline, CDR1 is GTSNPN and CDR2 is SVGIG (reference sequence). The ends lost 0 bases at V and 6 bases at J; junction bases unmatched: 4. The CDR3 is made up of 14 amino acids. The CDR3 spells CAWSVGTGGLEQYF. The CDR3 DNA reads TGTGCCTGGAGTGTAGGGACAGGGGGGCTCGAGCAGTACTTC.

DNA of the CDR3: TGCGCCAGCAGTGACAGGGACACTGAAGCTTTCTTT. It encodes CASSDRDTEAFF. This chain links TRBV10-1 with TRBJ1-1; possibly TRBD1 for D (5 bases). Germline V CDR1 and CDR2: WNHNN, SYGVQD (reference sequence). The ends were cut back, 3 bases at V and 3 bases at J, with 5 bases in the middle. This CDR3 region has 12 residues.

Ten or more counts support this clonotype. V usage is TRBV6-5 and J usage is TRBJ2-1, with 8 positions matching TRBD2. V lost 2 bases and J lost 10; bases outside the gene matches: 10. Germline CDR1 is MNHEY and CDR2 is SVGAGI. This CDR3 is built from 15 residues. The chain's CDR3 is CASSYGTSPFSEQFF. Here the CDR3 DNA reads TGTGCCAGCAGTTACGGGACTAGTCCATTCAGCGAGCAGTTCTTC.

The rearrangement uses TRBV2 and TRBJ2-2; perhaps TRBD1 as D (6 bases). V was trimmed by 7 bases and J by 9 bases, leaving 15 bases between them. The CDR3 loop spans 13 amino acids. Per the germline V gene, CDR1 is SNHLY and CDR2 is FYNNEI. The CDR3 region has the DNA TGTGCCAGCAAGATGGCAGGGGCCAGGGAGCTGTTTTTT. The encoded protein is CASKMAGARELFF.

This clonotype was seen at least ten times. The V call is TRBV20-1, the J call TRBJ1-2; D not certain. The CDR3 contains 15 residues. Germline V lookup: CDR1 DFQATT, CDR2 SNEGSKA (reference sequence). V was shortened by 0 bases and J by 0 bases, with 11 bases between the two germline ends. As DNA, the CDR3 is TGCAGTGCTAGAGATTGGGGAGTACCTAACTATGGCTACACCTTC. Translated, it gives CSARDWGVPNYGYTF.

This clonotype has at least ten counts. The rearrangement joins TRBV9 to TRBJ2-7, with D perhaps matching TRBD1 (6 bases). The germline V gene has CDR1 SGDLS and CDR2 YYNGEE. The CDR3 has 14 amino acids. Trimming shortened V by 3 bases and J by 3 bases, and 13 bases separated the two germline ends. CDR3 amino acids: CASSAAGTNYEQYF. In DNA, the CDR3 is TGTGCCAGCAGCGCCGCCGGGACAAACTACGAGCAGTACTTC.

The V call is TRBV20-1, the J call TRBJ2-1, with TRBD2 identical over 13 bases. In germline, CDR1 is DFQATT, CDR2 SNEGSKA (reference sequence). The junction had 7 bases not matched to a gene; V was cut back by 1 base and J by 13 bases. The CDR3 consists of 14 residues. The CDR3 coding sequence is TGCAGTGCTAGAGGTAGGACTAGCGGGGGCCTTCAGTTCTTC. Translating it yields CSARGRTSGGLQFF.